This TCR beta chain was documented in a study of immune heterogeneity within non-small cell lung tumors. Bulk tumor genomic DNA served as template, at about 600 ng per sample. During surgery, each primary tumor gave multiple biopsies spaced as far apart as possible. Those enrolled were patients newly diagnosed with untreated non-small cell lung cancer and undergoing curative surgery. A first 10-cycle multiplex round used 32 V-gene and 13 J-gene primers on TCR beta CDR3. Using its own MiXCR run on the multiplex PCR reads, TCRdb lists one record per CDR3 protein. Of around 12,000 distinct CDR3 sequences listed, around 30% are singletons. By sample share, this clonotype is medium-sized. This CDR3 has 13 amino acids. Germline assignment: CDR1 GTSNPN and CDR2 SVGIG (reference sequence). Trimming left V 4 bases short and J 0 bases short, with 7 bases between.

The receptor's source is a woman aged 45-65 years with non-small cell lung cancer. Source material: lung tumor tissue. The genes are TRBV30 and TRBJ1-5; D gene uncertain. Here the CDR3 reads CAWTDDSNQPQHF. CDR3 nucleotide sequence: TGTGCCTGGACGGACGATAGCAATCAGCCCCAGCATTTT. Filled out from reference TRBV30 and TRBJ1-5, the complete variable domain reads SQTIHQWPATLVQPVGSPLSLECTVEGTSNPNLYWYRQAAGRGLQLLFYSVGIGQISSEVPQNLSASRPQDRQFILSSKKLLLSDSGFYLCAWTDDSNQPQHFGDGTRLSIL.